This record looks at one T cell receptor beta chain sequence and its context. Its recognized antigen is unknown. Per-base quality was not reported, and no clone a single base away is much larger than it. The data derive from a study of technical replicates of blood from several donors (dated by TCRdb to 2017 to 2019). The library was made by the immunoSEQ multiplex PCR assay. The clones in this table, taken by TCRdb from immuneACCESS, are in-frame only. Not every clone is retained; where verified, under half of the shortfall comes from an unresolved V gene, and the cause of the rest is unknown. The sample contains tens of thousands of clones, 85% to 95% of them found a single time. The ten most abundant clones make up approximately 0.26% of the sample. The sample consisted of T cells isolated from PBMCs. The source is a human donor in good health.

The nucleotide sequence reads TGTGCCAGCAGTCTAGGGACAGCCCCTGAAAAACTGTTTTTT. It encodes CASSLGTAPEKLFF. Recombination joined TRBV27 with TRBJ1-4; a stretch of 7 junction bases matches TRBD1. CDR3 length: 14 amino acids, cysteine to phenylalanine. Only the CDR3 part of the read is kept: 42 bases, read in frame from the first base. In the germline V gene (reference sequence), CDR1 corresponds to MNHEY and CDR2 to SMNVEV. The V end gives up 5 bases and the J end 7 bases, leaving 7 bases in the junction not matched to a gene.